A single sample gave rise to the 22 T cell receptor beta chains below, sequenced in a study of OX40 agonist ivuxolimab in advanced cancers. The library was prepared using the immunoSEQ multiplex PCR assay. The immuneACCESS repertoire file appears here via TCRdb, limited to in-frame rearrangements. These files lack a portion of the clones; in checked studies, under half of the deficit traces to unresolved V genes, and the cause of the others is not known. The sample yields 77,000 or so clones; 90% were counted once. The biggest ten clones account for 0.35% to 0.45% of the sample. Sequences were derived from CD4+ or CD8+ T cells sorted from blood, sampled in a trial of the OX40 agonist ivuxolimab. The receptors were sampled from an adult with an advanced solid tumor such as melanoma, head and neck, liver or kidney cancer.

The V and J genes are TRBV5-3 and TRBJ2-3; weak D call: TRBD2 (6 bases). TRBV5-3 is noted as an ORF with a role that remains uncertain. This CDR3 contains 15 residues. V lost 4 bases to trimming and J lost 5 bases, with 17 bases between them. DNA of the CDR3: TGTGCCAGAAGCCCTCGGGACTTCGGTAGAGATACGCAGTATTTT. Residues: CARSPRDFGRDTQYF.

V and J are TRBV5-5 and TRBJ2-7; D remains unclear. The CDR3 spans 15 residues. Trimming took 4 bases from V and 0 from J, leaving 14 bases between them. CDR1 SGHKS and CDR2 YYEKEE come from the germline V gene (reference sequence). CDR3 in amino acids: CASSPNSLSSYEQYF. DNA of the CDR3: TGTGCCAGCAGCCCCAACAGCTTGAGCTCCTACGAGCAGTACTTC.

The chain employs TRBV5-4 and TRBJ1-1; D is unresolved. With 0 bases removed from V and 1 base from J, the gap between germline ends came to 7 bases. The germline V gene encodes CDR1 SGHNT and CDR2 YYREEE (reference sequence). The CDR3 is 14 amino acids. The chain's CDR3 is CASSLDNKNTEAFF. Here the CDR3 DNA reads TGTGCCAGCAGCTTGGACAATAAGAACACTGAAGCTTTCTTT. Together with reference TRBV5-4 and TRBJ1-1, the CDR3 gives the full variable domain: ETGVTQSPTHLIKTRGQQVTLRCSSQSGHNTVSWYQQALGQGPQFIFQYYREEENGRGNFPPRFSGLQFPNYSSELNVNALELDDSALYLCASSLDNKNTEAFFGQGTRLTVV.

V and J are TRBV28 and TRBJ2-1; 9 bases match TRBD2. The germline V gene encodes CDR1 MDHEN and CDR2 SYDVKM. The CDR3 is 16 residues long. The V gene end was trimmed by 5 bases and the J gene end by 8 bases; junction bases not matched to a gene: 13. DNA for the CDR3: TGTGCCAGCAGTAGGGGGGGAGGCGGGAGGGCCTATGAGCAGTTCTTC. As protein: CASSRGGGGRAYEQFF.

The chain is built from TRBV7-2 and TRBJ1-1; 8 bases fit TRBD1. From germline, CDR1 is SGHTA and CDR2 FQGNSA. With V trimmed by 0 bases and J by 0 bases, 3 bases remained unmatched. The CDR3 length is 16 residues. CDR3 DNA sequence: TGTGCCAGCAGCTTAGCGGACAGGGCGGTGAACACTGAAGCTTTCTTT. Translation: CASSLADRAVNTEAFF.

This rearrangement joins TRBV19 to TRBJ2-2, with D hard to call. Trimming cost V 3 bases and J 6 bases, with 14 bases left between them. The CDR3 has 15 amino acids. The germline V gene encodes CDR1 LNHDA and CDR2 SQIVND (reference sequence). The CDR3 DNA follows: TGTGCCAGTAGTATCAACTCCGATGGGTCCGGGGAGCTGTTTTTT. Translated, it gives CASSINSDGSGELFF.

The chain employs TRBV7-2 and TRBJ2-4; D gene ambiguous. Trimming pared 8 bases from V and 0 bases from J, leaving 8 bases between. Germline CDR1 and CDR2: SGHTA and FQGNSA. The CDR3 sequence is 13 residues long. The CDR3 here is CASRWVAKNIQYF. The CDR3 DNA sequence: TGTGCCAGCCGCTGGGTAGCCAAAAACATTCAGTACTTC. Based on the CDR3 plus reference TRBV7-2 and TRBJ2-4, the full variable domain is GAGVSQSPSNKVTEKGKDVELRCDPISGHTALYWYRQSLGQGLEFLIYFQGNSAPDKSGLPSDRFSAERTGGSVSTLTIQRTQQEDSAVYLCASRWVAKNIQYFGAGTRLSVL.

The rearrangement joins TRBV7-2 to TRBJ2-2; possibly TRBD1 for D (5 bases). Trimming took off 5 bases at V and 4 bases at J, with 14 bases between the two ends. The germline V gene has CDR1 SGHTA and CDR2 FQGNSA. The CDR3 is 15 residues long. CDR3 in amino acids: CASSPSTVSTGELFF. DNA of the CDR3: TGTGCCAGCAGCCCCTCGACAGTCTCCACCGGGGAGCTGTTTTTT.

The gene calls are TRBV7-6 and TRBJ2-3; D tentatively fits TRBD1 or TRBD2 (5 bases each). This CDR3 has 15 amino acids. The V end lost 1 base, the J end lost 5 bases, and 13 bases lay between the germline ends. Germline V lookup: CDR1 SGHVS, CDR2 FNYEAQ. CDR3: CASSLGLGEGDTQYF. The DNA for the CDR3 is TGTGCCAGCAGCTTAGGGCTGGGGGAAGGAGATACGCAGTATTTT.

The CDR3 bases are TGTGCCAGCAGAATTACTAATGAGCAGTTCTTC. Translated: CASRITNEQFF. This chain uses TRBV11-2 with TRBJ2-1; D remains ambiguous. V lost 6 bases to trimming and J lost 7 bases, with 7 bases between them. Germline loops: CDR1 SGHAT, CDR2 FQNNGV. The CDR3 length is 11 residues. Based on the CDR3 plus reference TRBV11-2 and TRBJ2-1, the full variable domain is EAGVAQSPRYKIIEKRQSVAFWCNPISGHATLYWYQQILGQGPKLLIQFQNNGVVDDSQLPKDRFSAERLKGVDSTLKIQPAKLEDSAVYLCASRITNEQFFGPGTRLTVL.

The chain joins TRBV19 to TRBJ2-7, with TRBD1 matching 8 bases. Germline loops: CDR1 LNHDA, CDR2 SQIVND (reference sequence). This CDR3 contains 13 residues. J gave up 6 bases and V 7 bases, and 8 bases lay outside the gene matches. In DNA, the CDR3 is TGTGCCAGTATGAGAGGACAGGGAGGCGAGCAGTACTTC. It translates to CASMRGQGGEQYF.

The J gene is TRBJ2-5, the V gene TRBV7-7, with 9 bases identical to TRBD1. CDR1 is SSHAT and CDR2 is FNYEAQ in the germline V gene (reference sequence). The V segment lost 4 bases and the J segment 3 bases; nucleotides outside the gene matches: 6. CDR3 length: 15 residues. Written as DNA, the CDR3 is TGTGCCAGCAGCTACGGGACAGGGACCAAAGAGACCCAGTACTTC. Its protein is CASSYGTGTKETQYF.

J is TRBJ2-7 and V is TRBV19, with TRBD1 identical over 9 bases. J was trimmed by 2 bases and V by 7 bases; bases with no gene match: 9. Germline assignment: CDR1 LNHDA and CDR2 SQIVND (reference sequence). This CDR3 is 15 amino acids long. This CDR3 is CASTLGQGGAYEQYF. The DNA of the CDR3 is TGTGCCAGTACCTTGGGACAGGGAGGAGCCTACGAGCAGTACTTC.

This rearrangement joins TRBV7-3 to TRBJ1-1; D remains unclear. Germline CDR1 and CDR2: SGHTA and FQGTGA. V shed 3 bases and J shed 0 bases, with 5 bases lying between them. This CDR3 region has 13 residues. The CDR3 loop is CASSLAMNTEAFF. The CDR3 DNA sequence: TGTGCCAGCAGCTTGGCGATGAACACTGAAGCTTTCTTT.

The chain combines TRBV14 with TRBJ2-3, with 11 bases aligning to TRBD2. CDR3 length equals 16 residues. V dropped 5 bases and J dropped 0; count of bases not matched to a gene: 4. Germline CDR1 is SGHDN and CDR2 is FVKESK. The CDR3 nucleotides are TGTGCCAGCAGCAAGGGACTAGCGGCTAGCACAGATACGCAGTATTTT. The encoded protein is CASSKGLAASTDTQYF. The entire variable domain, with the rest obtained from reference TRBV14 and TRBJ2-3, is as follows: EAGVTQFPSHSVIEKGQTVTLRCDPISGHDNLYWYRRVMGKEIKFLLHFVKESKQDESGMPNNRFLAERTGGTYSTLKVQPAELEDSGVYFCASSKGLAASTDTQYFGPGTRLTVL.

The CDR3 is CASSETSGTAYNSPLHF. Written as DNA, the CDR3 is TGTGCCAGCAGCGAAACGTCCGGGACAGCTTATAATTCACCCCTCCACTTT. The chain couples TRBV6-1 to TRBJ1-6; 7 nucleotides agree with TRBD1. The V gene's germline CDR1 is MNHNS and CDR2 SASEGT. The CDR3 runs 17 residues. J was trimmed by 4 bases and V by 6 bases; bases with no gene match: 12.

V is TRBV11-2 and J is TRBJ2-1; D perhaps matches TRBD2 (5 bases). CDR1 is SGHAT, CDR2 FQNNGV, per germline. This CDR3 is built from 14 residues. The germline V and J ends were trimmed by 4 bases and 5 bases, with 12 bases remaining between them. The CDR3 DNA follows: TGTGCCAGCAGCTCTTCCGGACTCAACAATGAGCAGTTCTTC. Amino acids: CASSSSGLNNEQFF. The whole variable domain, filled in from reference TRBV11-2 and TRBJ2-1, reads EAGVAQSPRYKIIEKRQSVAFWCNPISGHATLYWYQQILGQGPKLLIQFQNNGVVDDSQLPKDRFSAERLKGVDSTLKIQPAKLEDSAVYLCASSSSGLNNEQFFGPGTRLTVL.

CDR3 nucleotide sequence: TGTGCCAGCAGGGCTATCCGGGAAAACACTGAAGCTTTCTTT. Translated: CASRAIRENTEAFF. The J gene is TRBJ1-1, the V gene TRBV2; D is unresolved. V shed 6 bases and J shed 2 bases, with 13 bases lying between them. The germline V gene has CDR1 SNHLY and CDR2 FYNNEI. This CDR3 region has 14 residues.

The chain joins TRBV29-1 to TRBJ2-2; TRBD1 aligns across 12 bases. The length of the CDR3 is 16 residues. The V and J ends lost 7 bases and 0 bases, in that order; junction bases with no gene match: 6. The germline V gene has CDR1 SQVTM and CDR2 ANQGSEA. CDR3 region: CSATGTGGANTGELFF. For the CDR3, the DNA is TGCAGCGCTACCGGGACAGGGGGCGCGAACACCGGGGAGCTGTTTTTT.

J is TRBJ1-1 and V is TRBV30; 9 bases are shared with TRBD1. With 1 base clipped from V and 1 base from J, the junction kept 10 bases outside the gene matches. The germline gives CDR1 GTSNPN, CDR2 SVGIG (reference sequence). CDR3 length equals 17 residues. CDR3 sequence: CAWSDVYRGLGNTEAFF. Here the CDR3 DNA reads TGTGCCTGGAGTGACGTCTACAGGGGGCTAGGGAACACTGAAGCTTTCTTT.

V gene TRBV5-4 combines with J gene TRBJ1-5, with TRBD1 matching over 8 bases. The germline V gene has CDR1 SGHNT and CDR2 YYREEE (reference sequence). Trimming cost V 6 bases and J 0 bases; bases outside gene matches: 17. This CDR3 is built from 19 residues. CDR3 loop: CASILGPGQVNFSNQPQHF. DNA of the CDR3: TGTGCCAGCATACTGGGGCCGGGACAGGTAAACTTTAGCAATCAGCCCCAGCATTTT.

V is TRBV18 and J is TRBJ1-5, with D unresolved. There are 18 residues in the CDR3. Trimming took 2 bases from V and 1 from J, leaving 18 bases between them. The germline CDR1 and CDR2 sequences are KGHSH and LQKENI. CDR3 bases: TGTGCCAGCTCACCAGATATTGTGGCCGGAGGGAGCAATCAGCCCCAGCATTTT. This gives the protein CASSPDIVAGGSNQPQHF.